The rows below give T cell receptor beta chains drawn from one sample of a study of blood T cell repertoires in COVID-19. Libraries were prepared by immunoSEQ multiplex PCR; TCRdb keeps only in-frame clonotypes and omits some of them. The repertoire has roughly 160,000 clones, approximately 84% of them found once; the top ten carry approximately 5.1%. Sequenced material: PBMCs or T cells enriched from blood (not recorded which). These receptors all stem from a woman aged 40 to 49 with acute COVID-19. Each CDR3 is given with its conserved first and last residue. A D gene is named only where the DNA matches it firmly. Clone size appears in some rows only: once, few, many, or a class for an expanded clone.

length | D | J | size | V | CDR3 | DNA
14 | TRBD2 | TRBJ2-1 | . | TRBV19 | CASTDLAGYNEQFF | TGTGCCAGTACCGATCTAGCGGGGTACAATGAGCAGTTCTTC
14 | . | TRBJ1-2 | . | TRBV27 | CASSSQGYDYGYTF | TGTGCCAGCAGTTCCCAGGGGTATGACTATGGCTACACCTTC
15 | TRBD2 | TRBJ2-2 | . | TRBV19 | CASKGTSGNTGELFF | TGTGCCAGTAAGGGGACTAGCGGGAACACCGGGGAGCTGTTTTTT
14 | TRBD2 | TRBJ2-7 | . | TRBV18 | CASSPLSGRDEQYF | TGTGCCAGCTCACCACTTAGCGGGAGAGACGAGCAGTACTTC
13 | TRBD1 | TRBJ2-3 | . | TRBV29-1 | CSVAGQGADTQYF | TGCAGCGTTGCAGGACAGGGGGCAGATACGCAGTATTTT
10 | . | TRBJ1-2 | once | TRBV20-1 | CSASLYGYTF | TGCAGTGCTAGCCTCTATGGCTACACCTTC
15 | TRBD2 | TRBJ2-1 | . | TRBV7-8 | CASSLDTSGKGEQFF | TGTGCCAGCAGCTTAGATACTAGCGGGAAGGGTGAGCAGTTCTTC
13 | TRBD2 | TRBJ2-5 | . | TRBV29-1 | CSVKLTSVETQYF | TGCAGCGTTAAACTGACTAGCGTGGAGACCCAGTACTTC
14 | TRBD1 | TRBJ1-2 | . | TRBV10-3 | CAISVGDSHYGYTF | TGTGCCATCAGTGTGGGGGACAGCCACTATGGCTACACCTTC
13 | . | TRBJ1-1 | . | TRBV30 | CAWSSAPSTEAFF | TGTGCCTGGAGTTCCGCCCCGAGCACTGAAGCTTTCTTT
15 | . | TRBJ2-3 | . | TRBV27 | CASSLWGRVTDTQYF | TGTGCCAGCAGTTTATGGGGCAGGGTCACAGATACGCAGTATTTT
14 | . | TRBJ1-5 | . | TRBV27 | CASSFGQRNQPQHF | TGTGCCAGCAGTTTCGGACAGCGCAATCAGCCCCAGCATTTT
14 | . | TRBJ1-1 | few | TRBV27 | CASSLSGHITEAFF | TGTGCCAGCAGTTTATCAGGACATATCACTGAAGCTTTCTTT
15 | . | TRBJ1-3 | . | TRBV28 | CASSSMRAAGNTIYF | TGTGCCAGCAGTTCTATGCGGGCGGCTGGAAACACCATATATTTT
15 | TRBD1 | TRBJ2-3 | . | TRBV7-2 | CASSLAGTGPDTQYF | TGTGCCAGCAGCTTAGCGGGGACAGGGCCAGATACGCAGTATTTT
16 | TRBD1 | TRBJ2-5 | . | TRBV14 | CASSPYRGGYQETQYF | TGTGCCAGCAGCCCCTACAGGGGTGGGTACCAAGAGACCCAGTACTTC
15 | . | TRBJ2-3 | . | TRBV5-1 | CASSFGEIHTDTQYF | TGCGCCAGCAGCTTCGGGGAGATTCACACAGATACGCAGTATTTT
15 | TRBD2 | TRBJ2-5 | . | TRBV5-4 | CASSSGLVLSETQYF | TGTGCCAGCAGCTCGGGACTAGTCCTATCAGAGACCCAGTACTTC
14 | TRBD1 | TRBJ2-5 | . | TRBV5-6 | CASSSATGVKTQYF | TGTGCCAGCAGCTCCGCGACAGGGGTAAAGACCCAGTACTTC
15 | TRBD2 | TRBJ2-1 | . | TRBV29-1 | CSAGTSGSRAGEQFF | TGCAGCGCCGGGACTAGCGGGAGTAGGGCTGGTGAGCAGTTCTTC
17 | TRBD2 | TRBJ2-7 | . | TRBV7-6 | CASSPNEGTSGTREQYF | TGTGCCAGCAGCCCCAATGAGGGAACTAGCGGGACGCGCGAGCAGTACTTC
14 | TRBD1 | TRBJ1-5 | few | TRBV11-1 | CASSWQGANQPQHF | TGTGCCAGCAGCTGGCAGGGGGCCAATCAGCCCCAGCATTTT
12 | . | TRBJ2-3 | . | TRBV6-5 | CASSPQRGTQYF | TGTGCCAGCAGTCCCCAGCGAGGTACGCAGTATTTT
14 | . | TRBJ2-2 | . | TRBV5-4 | CASSLAGRTGELFF | TGTGCCAGCAGCTTGGCCGGCAGGACCGGGGAGCTGTTTTTT
18 | TRBD2 | TRBJ2-2 | . | TRBV19 | CASHPGLAGGPFPGELFF | TGTGCCAGCCACCCGGGTCTAGCGGGAGGGCCATTTCCCGGGGAGCTGTTTTTT
15 | TRBD1 | TRBJ1-2 | . | TRBV11-2 | CASSRGQGVGYGYTF | TGTGCCAGCAGCCGGGGACAGGGGGTAGGGTATGGCTACACCTTC
15 | TRBD2 | TRBJ2-1 | . | TRBV7-2 | CASSLGVSGTSGQFF | TGTGCCAGCAGCTTAGGGGTTAGCGGGACGTCAGGGCAGTTCTTC
13 | . | TRBJ2-1 | . | TRBV19 | CASSPISYNEQFF | TGTGCCAGTAGTCCAATCTCCTACAATGAGCAGTTCTTC
15 | TRBD1 | TRBJ1-1 | . | TRBV2 | CASSEAAGGYTEAFF | TGTGCCAGCAGTGAAGCGGCAGGGGGCTACACTGAAGCTTTCTTT
14 | TRBD1 | TRBJ2-5 | . | TRBV2 | CASRGTGAQETQYF | TGTGCCAGCAGGGGGACAGGGGCCCAAGAGACCCAGTACTTC
15 | . | TRBJ2-7 | few | TRBV6-2/TRBV6-3 | CASSYSWTTFYEQYF | TGTGCCAGCAGTTACTCATGGACAACCTTTTACGAGCAGTACTTC
14 | . | TRBJ2-7 | . | TRBV19 | CASSTTGSSYEQYF | TGTGCCAGTAGTACAACAGGTAGCTCCTACGAGCAGTACTTC
16 | TRBD2 | TRBJ2-7 | few | TRBV6-2/TRBV6-3 | CASSYSRTRGESEQYF | TGTGCCAGCAGTTACTCGAGGACTAGAGGGGAGTCCGAGCAGTACTTC
16 | TRBD1 | TRBJ2-7 | once | TRBV5-4 | CASSLGVVGTGYEQYF | TGTGCCAGCAGCTTGGGGGTAGTCGGGACAGGCTACGAGCAGTACTTC
17 | . | TRBJ2-1 | . | TRBV9 | CASSVDPPVGADNEQFF | TGTGCCAGCAGCGTAGACCCCCCCGTGGGAGCAGACAATGAGCAGTTCTTC
14 | . | TRBJ1-1 | . | TRBV6-5 | CASTLSEARTEAFF | TGTGCCAGCACTTTGTCGGAGGCCCGGACTGAAGCTTTCTTT
13 | . | TRBJ1-5 | . | TRBV30 | CAWSVRGNQPQHF | TGTGCCTGGAGTGTAAGGGGAAATCAGCCCCAGCATTTT
15 | TRBD1 | TRBJ1-2 | . | TRBV14 | CASSPFGGTVYGYTF | TGTGCCAGCAGCCCATTTGGCGGGACAGTCTATGGCTACACCTTC
16 | . | TRBJ2-3 | . | TRBV18 | CASSPDSKSSTDTQYF | TGTGCCAGCTCACCGGACTCTAAATCTAGCACAGATACGCAGTATTTT
15 | . | TRBJ2-1 | . | TRBV19 | CASSMMAGAILEQFF | TGTGCCAGTAGTATGATGGCAGGGGCGATTCTTGAGCAGTTCTTC
16 | TRBD1 | TRBJ2-6 | . | TRBV10-3 | CAISGDRAPGANVLTF | TGTGCCATCAGTGGGGACAGAGCCCCTGGGGCCAACGTCCTGACTTTC
13 | TRBD1 | TRBJ1-1 | . | TRBV9 | CASSVGDSTEAFF | TGTGCCAGCAGCGTAGGGGACAGCACTGAAGCTTTCTTT
12 | . | TRBJ1-1 | few | TRBV19 | CASRASEAEAFF | TGTGCCAGTAGGGCCTCTGAGGCTGAAGCTTTCTTT